Shown below are 5 T cell receptor beta chains from a single sample sequenced in a study of chronic HIV infection and antiretroviral therapy. TCRdb re-called the 5' RACE reads through MiXCR, storing one row per CDR3 protein. The sample contains approximately 47,000 distinct CDR3 sequences, about 20% of which appear only once. Sequenced material: peripheral blood. These receptors were collected from an adult who had HIV and had not received antiretroviral therapy, or was an uninfected healthy control (not recorded which).

The J gene is TRBJ2-7, the V gene TRBV11-2, with D hard to call. Germline CDR1 SGHAT, CDR2 FQNNGV. The CDR3 runs 12 residues. V was cut by 6 bases and J by 6 bases, with 12 bases left in between. The chain's CDR3 is CASSQVATEQYF. In DNA, the CDR3 is TGTGCCAGCAGTCAAGTAGCTACCGAGCAGTACTTC.

This chain uses TRBV7-6 with TRBJ2-1; 8 bases match TRBD2. Germline V gives CDR1 SGHVS, CDR2 FNYEAQ. There are 18 residues in the CDR3. V lost 1 base to trimming and J lost 8 bases; unmatched junction nucleotides: 16. CDR3 in amino acids: CASSLDEKGLAPIHEQFF. In nucleotides, the CDR3 is TGTGCCAGCAGCTTAGATGAAAAAGGACTAGCTCCGATCCATGAGCAGTTCTTC. Supplemented by reference TRBV7-6 and TRBJ2-1, the full variable domain reads GAGVSQSPRYKVTKRGQDVALRCDPISGHVSLYWYRQALGQGPEFLTYFNYEAQQDKSGLPNDRFSAERPEGSISTLTIQRTEQRDSAMYRCASSLDEKGLAPIHEQFFGPGTRLTVL.

This clonotype came up a few times. The V and J genes are TRBV3-1 and TRBJ2-1; D is undetermined. The germline V gene encodes CDR1 LGHDT and CDR2 YNNKEL (reference sequence). There are 16 residues in the CDR3. V gave up 1 base and J gave up 0 bases, with 10 bases separating them. The CDR3 here is CASSQGMRSSYNEQFF. The CDR3 DNA is TGTGCCAGCAGCCAAGGTATGCGGAGCTCCTACAATGAGCAGTTCTTC.

This clonotype has only a few counts. The V gene is TRBV29-1, the J gene TRBJ1-4; D possibly corresponds to TRBD1 (6 bases). Germline CDR1 and CDR2: SQVTM and ANQGSEA. The CDR3 totals 14 residues. V was clipped by 4 bases and J by 3 bases, with 12 bases between them. Here the CDR3 reads CSVVDRSPNEKLFF. In nucleotides, the CDR3 is TGCAGCGTTGTAGACAGGAGCCCTAATGAAAAACTGTTTTTT.

The chain uses TRBV20-1 and TRBJ2-7, with a tentative D call TRBD2 (6 bases). Germline V CDR1 and CDR2: DFQATT, SNEGSKA (reference sequence). The CDR3 contains 13 residues. Trimming shortened V by 8 bases and J by 0 bases, and 14 bases separated the two germline ends. The CDR3 sequence is CSPIAESSYEQYF. In nucleotides, the CDR3 is TGCAGTCCCATAGCGGAGAGCTCCTACGAGCAGTACTTC.